These 16 T cell receptor beta chains were sequenced from one sample in a study of HIV-infected patients and healthy controls. TCRdb itself ran the 5' RACE reads through MiXCR, one entry per CDR3 protein. This table holds approximately 67,000 distinct CDR3 sequences, less than 20% found once. The specimen was CD4+ T cells from blood. These receptors originate from a human donor in good health.

This clonotype was observed many times. The J gene is TRBJ2-3, the V gene TRBV12-3 or TRBV12-4; 9 nucleotides agree with TRBD2. Unmatched junction bases numbered 12, after V lost 7 bases and J lost 4 bases. The CDR3 contains 16 residues. The CDR3 sequence: CASKLGREGPADTQYF. The CDR3 coding sequence is TGTGCCAGCAAACTGGGGCGGGAGGGCCCCGCAGATACGCAGTATTTT.

This clonotype was counted many times. This sequence joins TRBV20-1 and TRBJ1-4, with no clear D. Trimming left V 2 bases short and J 0 bases short, with 4 bases between. The CDR3 length is 13 residues. The V gene's germline CDR1 is DFQATT and CDR2 SNEGSKA (reference sequence). The chain's CDR3 is CSARQSTNEKLFF. CDR3 DNA: TGCAGTGCTAGACAGTCAACTAATGAAAAACTGTTTTTT.

This clonotype has only a few counts. The chain is built from TRBV2 and TRBJ2-3, with 8 bases fitting TRBD1. The CDR3 is 15 amino acids. V shed 8 bases, J shed 4 bases, and the junction held 11 bases outside the gene matches. Germline values: CDR1 SNHLY, CDR2 FYNNEI. CDR3 in DNA: TGTGCCAGCTCTCTGGGCCAGGGGGCGGCAGATACGCAGTATTTT. Translated, it gives CASSLGQGAADTQYF.

This clonotype was picked up many times. The rearrangement uses TRBV6-1 and TRBJ2-3; TRBD1 agrees at 10 bases. The CDR3 runs to 15 residues. Germline CDR1 reads MNHNS; CDR2 reads SASEGT. V lost 7 bases, J lost 1 base, and 5 bases stayed unmatched. Written as DNA, the CDR3 is TGTGCCAGCACCAGACAGGGGGCCCGCACAGATACGCAGTATTTT. This sequence encodes CASTRQGARTDTQYF.

The genes are TRBV12-3 or TRBV12-4 and TRBJ2-5; 7 nucleotides line up with TRBD1. Trimming at V came to 5 bases and at J to 2 bases, leaving 5 bases not matched to a gene. The CDR3 has 14 amino acids. CDR3 DNA sequence: TGTGCCAGCAGTGATACGGGACAGCAAGAGACCCAGTACTTC. Translated: CASSDTGQQETQYF.

The CDR3 spells CASSDQGSYNEQFF. In nucleotides, the CDR3 is TGTGCCAGCAGCGATCAGGGCTCCTACAATGAGCAGTTCTTC. V and J are TRBV28 and TRBJ2-1; maybe TRBD1 (5 bases). Deletions cut 6 bases from V and 0 bases from J, with 9 bases between. The CDR3 consists of 14 residues. Looked up from germline, CDR1 is MDHEN and CDR2 is SYDVKM.

This clonotype occurred many times. The chain is built from TRBV29-1 and TRBJ2-5, with 7 bases aligning to TRBD2. This CDR3 spans 13 amino acids. Germline CDR1 and CDR2: SQVTM and ANQGSEA. V was pared by 6 bases and J by 0 bases, with 4 bases of the junction left unmatched. CDR3 DNA: TGCAGCGTCCGGGGGGTGTACCAAGAGACCCAGTACTTC. This codes for CSVRGVYQETQYF.

This clonotype has ten or more counts. This rearrangement joins TRBV12-3 or TRBV12-4 to TRBJ1-3; 9 bases fit TRBD1. The trim removed 6 bases at V and 4 bases at J, leaving 7 bases unmatched. The length of the CDR3 is 15 residues. The CDR3 DNA follows: TGTGCCAGCAGGGGGACAGGGAGTAACGGAAACACCATATATTTT. Amino acids: CASRGTGSNGNTIYF.

This clonotype was recorded a few times. This rearrangement joins TRBV6-6 to TRBJ2-6; 11 bases align to TRBD1. The V and J ends lost 6 bases and 1 base, in that order; junction bases with no gene match: 5. The CDR3 consists of 17 residues. Germline CDR1 MNHNY, CDR2 SVGAGI (reference sequence). The CDR3 spells CASRTGTGGSGANVLTF. The CDR3 nucleotides are TGTGCCAGCAGAACCGGGACAGGGGGGTCTGGGGCCAACGTCCTGACTTTC.

The V and J genes are TRBV7-2 and TRBJ2-7; D is unclear. The CDR3 loop spans 15 amino acids. From germline, CDR1 is SGHTA and CDR2 FQGNSA. V was trimmed by 1 base and J by 3 bases, leaving 13 bases between them. The CDR3 nucleotides read TGTGCCAGCAGCTTAGGCCCAACGCTGGGCTACGAGCAGTACTTC. It yields the protein CASSLGPTLGYEQYF. The full variable domain, in which reference TRBV7-2 and TRBJ2-7 provide the parts outside the CDR3, is GAGVSQSPSNKVTEKGKDVELRCDPISGHTALYWYRQSLGQGLEFLIYFQGNSAPDKSGLPSDRFSAERTGGSVSTLTIQRTQQEDSAVYLCASSLGPTLGYEQYFGPGTRLTVT.

In its sample, this clonotype was seen a few times. The J gene is TRBJ1-2, the V gene TRBV5-4, with 8 positions matching TRBD1. Germline V CDR1 and CDR2: SGHNT, YYREEE (reference sequence). The CDR3 is made up of 13 amino acids. V trimming: 6 bases; J trimming: 5 bases; junction bases outside the gene matches: 6. The CDR3 region has the DNA TGTGCCAGCAACGCAGGGGGCGGATATGGCTACACCTTC. Amino acid sequence: CASNAGGGYGYTF.

The chain carries TRBV28 and TRBJ1-2; a possible D gene is TRBD1 (5 bases). Between the trimmed V and J ends, which lost 7 bases and 1 base, there was a span of 16 bases. Germline CDR1 reads MDHEN; CDR2 reads SYDVKM. The CDR3 consists of 15 residues. The CDR3 is CASMSGGSGNYGYTF. The CDR3 DNA reads TGTGCCAGCATGTCGGGGGGTTCGGGTAACTATGGCTACACCTTC.

V usage is TRBV30 and J usage is TRBJ1-6; D ambiguous. This CDR3 region has 17 residues. The germline V gene has CDR1 GTSNPN and CDR2 SVGIG (reference sequence). The germline V and J ends were trimmed by 4 bases and 7 bases, with 23 bases remaining between them. The CDR3 coding sequence is TGTGCCTGGACCCCCCCAGGAATTTTTATTGTGAATTCACCCCTCCACTTT. Translated: CAWTPPGIFIVNSPLHF.

This clonotype was seen a few times. The V gene is TRBV7-2, the J gene TRBJ1-6; D ambiguous. Germline CDR1 is SGHTA and CDR2 is FQGNSA. The length of the CDR3 is 16 residues. Trimming cost V 5 bases and J 9 bases, with 20 bases left between them. The CDR3 region is CASSPQPVRPTSPLHF. The CDR3 nucleotides are TGTGCCAGCAGCCCGCAACCAGTCCGACCCACTTCACCCCTCCACTTT.

V gene TRBV2 combines with J gene TRBJ2-7; 9 nucleotides agree with TRBD1. CDR3 length: 15 residues. V was pared by 6 bases and J by 6 bases, with 12 bases of the junction left unmatched. Per germline, CDR1 SNHLY and CDR2 FYNNEI. The CDR3 DNA reads as TGTGCCAGCAGAGCCGGGACAGGGCCGTCGGGCGAGCAGTACTTC. It specifies CASRAGTGPSGEQYF.

Ten or more counts support this clonotype. The rearrangement uses TRBV7-2 and TRBJ2-1; D is undetermined. CDR1 SGHTA and CDR2 FQGNSA come from the germline V gene. This CDR3 has 13 residues. Trimming took 4 bases from V and 7 from J, leaving 11 bases between them. CDR3 sequence reads: CASSSPTWNEQFF. The CDR3 nucleotides read TGTGCCAGCAGCTCCCCAACCTGGAATGAGCAGTTCTTC.